This T cell receptor (beta chain) was profiled in a study of T cells after somatic rescue of genetic block. Deletions cut 0 bases from V and 1 base from J, with 12 bases between. Germline loops: CDR1 SGHRS, CDR2 YFSETQ. The CDR3 covers 16 residues. Profiling relied on immunoSEQ multiplex PCR, and the TCRdb table lists in-frame clones only, not all of them. The sample has about 15,000 clones, approximately 71% seen once; the top ten hold less than 35%. The sequence came from a man between 18 and 29 years old. Sequences were obtained from peripheral blood mononuclear cells (PBMCs). The chain recombines TRBV5-1 with TRBJ2-3, with D perhaps TRBD2 (6 bases). CDR3 in DNA: TGCGCCAGCAGCTTGGCCCCGGGACTCCGCACAGATACGCAGTATTTT. This codes for CASSLAPGLRTDTQYF.